This T cell receptor (beta chain) was sequenced during a study of shared clonotypes between healthy human individuals. At the level of the study: Per donor, three plates held CD4 naive cells, three held CD4 memory, two held CD8 naive and one held CD8 memory. Notes on the study in general: Relative to clonotypes present in all four donors, those not shared had lower generation probabilities.

Generated by immunoSEQ multiplex PCR, the TCRdb table keeps only in-frame clones and is missing some. Altogether around 2.5 million clones are present, approximately 93% being singletons, with the ten largest covering more than 0.35%. The CDR3 loop spans 14 amino acids. Trimming shortened V by 1 base and J by 2 bases, and 10 bases separated the two germline ends. Germline CDR1 reads SGDLS; CDR2 reads YYNGEE. As concerns this clone: The antigen is unknown.

The donor cohort consisted entirely of Caucasian adults residing in Nashville, Tennessee. The sample comprised naive CD4+ T cells from PBMCs. Subset defined: CD45RA+ positively selected. J is TRBJ2-7 and V is TRBV9, with D perhaps TRBD1 (6 bases). The TCR was taken from a man aged 18 to 30 in good health. Some clones in this sample may be carry-over from other donors' samples. The CDR3 protein is CASSVRQDTYEQYF. For the CDR3, the DNA is TGTGCCAGCAGCGTACGACAGGATACCTACGAGCAGTACTTC.